This T cell receptor beta chain is drawn from a study of blood T cell repertoires in COVID-19. About the study: COVID-19 samples, acute and convalescent, were from the United States, Italy and Spain. T cells, B-cell-depleted T cells, or PBMCs supplied cDNA or gDNA.

Methods used by the authors: Nucleated cell number was recorded as an estimate derived from reference gene primer amplification. Sequenced by immunoSEQ multiplex PCR; TCRdb stores in-frame clones only, minus some. V, J and clone size reflect that table, while D and trimming were determined from the DNA. The sample carries 390,000 or so clones, 90% recorded once. The CDR3 contains 15 residues. CDR1 and CDR2 from the germline V gene are SNHLY and FYNNEI. Trimming pared 1 base from V and 5 bases from J, leaving 11 bases between. This receptor was taken from a man between 18 and 35 years old with active or convalescent COVID-19. The sample taken for sequencing was peripheral blood. The rearrangement links TRBV2 to TRBJ2-2, with D maybe TRBD1 (5 bases). The DNA of the CDR3 is TGTGCCAGCAGTGAAGAGGGGCGGCGGACCGGGGAGCTGTTTTTT. This encodes CASSEEGRRTGELFF.